This TCR beta chain comes out of a study of blood T cells in healthy people across ages. The CDR3 has 13 amino acids. CDR1 KGHSH and CDR2 LQKENI come from the germline V gene. PCR was performed a second time for about 6 to 12 cycles using a sample-barcoded 5' primer and a J-beta primer mix. TCRdb independently ran MiXCR on the 5' RACE reads; one entry per CDR3 protein. The sample lists over 1,500,000 distinct CDR3 sequences; about 50% were seen once. The receptor was isolated from a woman aged 35 to 49 in good health. The chain joins TRBV18 to TRBJ2-5; D gene ambiguous. The J call is uncertain, as TRBJ2-7 better fits the DNA end. The sequenced sample consisted of blood. CDR3 sequence (DNA): TGTGCCAGCTCACCAATGGACGGGTACGAGCAGTACTTC. Protein sequence: CASSPMDGYEQYF.